Shown below are 20 T cell receptor beta chains from a single sample sequenced in a study of identical twins. TCRdb re-called the 5' RACE reads through MiXCR, storing one row per CDR3 protein. The sample includes roughly 690,000 distinct CDR3 sequences, 5.5% to 7.5% of them seen just once. Sequenced material: naive T cells sorted from blood. The receptors were sampled from a man younger than 35 in good health.

This clonotype was recorded many times. The chain is built from TRBV7-2 and TRBJ2-3, with D uncertain. The CDR3 covers 15 residues. Per the germline V gene, CDR1 is SGHTA and CDR2 is FQGNSA. Trimming cost V 3 bases and J 2 bases, with 12 bases left between them. The DNA of the CDR3 is TGTGCCAGCAGCTTTCTTGCGGAGTACACAGATACGCAGTATTTT. This codes for CASSFLAEYTDTQYF.

Note on this clonotype: A read error may be the cause here, since a much bigger clone is one base away. The chain couples TRBV29-1 to TRBJ2-3; D is possibly TRBD1 (7 bases). This CDR3 spans 15 amino acids. Germline V gives CDR1 SQVTM, CDR2 ANQGSEA. The CDR3: CSVERGRGEEDTRYF. The CDR3 bases are TGCAGCGTTGAAAGGGGCAGGGGGGAGGAAGATACGCGGTATTTT.

This clonotype came up many times. The chain links TRBV28 to TRBJ2-5; 9 positions match TRBD1. The junction had 8 bases not matched to a gene; V was cut back by 10 bases and J by 2 bases. CDR1 MDHEN and CDR2 SYDVKM come from the germline V gene. The CDR3 runs to 14 residues. This CDR3 is CATQQGTGQETQYF. The CDR3 coding sequence is TGTGCCACCCAACAAGGGACAGGGCAAGAGACCCAGTACTTC.

This clonotype came up many times. The J gene is TRBJ2-6, the V gene TRBV25-1; D is unclear. Germline V gene sequence: CDR1 MGHDK, CDR2 SYGVNS. The CDR3 runs to 14 residues. V was clipped by 6 bases and J by 0 bases, with 6 bases between them. In nucleotides, the CDR3 is TGTGCCAGCAGCGACCTCTCTGGGGCCAACGTCCTGACTTTC. As protein: CASSDLSGANVLTF.

This clonotype was counted between two and nine times. The chain couples TRBV7-2 to TRBJ1-5; D unresolved. The CDR3 consists of 15 residues. Germline lookup yields CDR1 SGHTA and CDR2 FQGNSA. V was clipped by 2 bases and J by 1 base, with 9 bases between them. This CDR3 reads CASSLRASSNQPQHF. The DNA of the CDR3 is TGTGCCAGCAGCTTAAGGGCTTCCAGCAATCAGCCCCAGCATTTT.

In this sample, this clonotype turned up many times. The V and J genes are TRBV12-3 or TRBV12-4 and TRBJ1-5, with D perhaps TRBD1 (6 bases). The CDR3 spans 15 residues. Trimming took off 8 bases at V and 4 bases at J, with 18 bases between the two ends. CDR3 protein: CASRTAVGGNQPQHF. The CDR3 region has the DNA TGTGCCAGCCGAACCGCAGTAGGGGGTAATCAGCCCCAGCATTTT.

This clonotype was counted at least ten times. This rearrangement joins TRBV15 to TRBJ2-1, with 7 bases matching TRBD2. Trimming took 1 base from V and 9 from J; bases not matched to a gene: 15. The CDR3 spans 17 residues. The germline CDR1 and CDR2 sequences are LNHNV and YYDKDF (reference sequence). CDR3: CATSRVLGAGDSGEQFF. The CDR3 DNA reads as TGTGCCACCAGCAGAGTCCTTGGGGCGGGAGATTCCGGTGAGCAGTTCTTC.

The CDR3 loop reads CAFSTPPMTQHF. The CDR3 region has the DNA TGTGCCTTCTCGACACCCCCAATGACCCAGCATTTT. The genes are TRBV30 and TRBJ1-5, with D uncertain. Germline V lookup: CDR1 GTSNPN, CDR2 SVGIG (reference sequence). The CDR3 is 12 residues long. The ends were cut back, 7 bases at V and 11 bases at J, with 18 bases in the middle. The full variable domain, completed using reference TRBV30 and TRBJ1-5, is SQTIHQWPATLVQPVGSPLSLECTVEGTSNPNLYWYRQAAGRGLQLLFYSVGIGQISSEVPQNLSASRPQDRQFILSSKKLLLSDSGFYLCAFSTPPMTQHFGDGTRLSIL.

J is TRBJ2-5 and V is TRBV29-1; D is perhaps TRBD1 (5 bases). CDR3 length: 13 amino acids. Germline V CDR1 and CDR2: SQVTM, ANQGSEA. Trimming pared 4 bases from V and 4 bases from J, leaving 13 bases between. The CDR3 here is CSVGTLGRETQYF. For the CDR3, the DNA is TGCAGCGTTGGGACATTGGGGCGAGAGACCCAGTACTTC.

Only a few counts were recorded for this clonotype. The rearrangement links TRBV6-1 to TRBJ1-2, with TRBD1 identical over 8 bases. The CDR3 is 15 residues long. The V and J ends lost 6 bases and 5 bases, in that order; junction bases with no gene match: 11. In germline, CDR1 is MNHNS, CDR2 SASEGT. The chain's CDR3 is CASSGGQVGRYGYTF. The CDR3 DNA reads as TGTGCCAGCAGCGGGGGACAGGTTGGACGATATGGCTACACCTTC.

This clonotype was recorded at least ten times. The chain has TRBV5-1 and TRBJ2-3; a weak D match, TRBD2 (5 bases). Trimming took 4 bases from V and 9 from J, leaving 21 bases between them. Germline loops: CDR1 SGHRS, CDR2 YFSETQ. The CDR3 is made up of 15 amino acids. For the CDR3, the DNA is TGCGCCAGCAGCCCTGAAAATGACGGGATTGGAACGCAGTATTTT. Its protein is CASSPENDGIGTQYF.

This clonotype came up many times. The rearrangement joins TRBV27 to TRBJ1-2; weak D call: TRBD1 (5 bases). The germline CDR1 and CDR2 sequences are MNHEY and SMNVEV (reference sequence). Trimming removed 8 bases from V and 3 bases from J, with 13 bases in between. The CDR3 spans 13 residues. CDR3 nucleotide sequence: TGTGCCAGCCGGAGCAGGGATGACTATGGCTACACCTTC. Its protein product is CASRSRDDYGYTF.

The chain is built from TRBV2 and TRBJ1-2; 11 bases line up with TRBD1. Germline CDR1 SNHLY, CDR2 FYNNEI. The CDR3 is made up of 16 amino acids. The J segment lost 3 bases and the V segment lost 0 bases, leaving 3 bases of the junction unmatched. CDR3 in amino acids: CASSEAPGQGDYGYTF. CDR3 nucleotide sequence: TGTGCCAGCAGTGAAGCCCCGGGACAGGGGGACTATGGCTACACCTTC.

The table lists this clonotype with many counts. This chain connects TRBV18 to TRBJ2-1; 10 bases map to TRBD2. With 1 base clipped from V and 7 bases from J, the junction kept 7 bases outside the gene matches. Germline loops: CDR1 KGHSH, CDR2 LQKENI. The CDR3 contains 16 residues. This CDR3 is CASSPRAGGPRNEQFF. DNA of the CDR3: TGTGCCAGCTCACCACGAGCGGGAGGGCCTCGGAATGAGCAGTTCTTC.

V gene TRBV6-1 combines with J gene TRBJ2-7, with 9 bases identical to TRBD2. This CDR3 is 15 amino acids long. CDR1 MNHNS and CDR2 SASEGT come from the germline V gene. V shed 11 bases, J shed 1 base, and the junction held 12 bases outside the gene matches. In DNA form, the CDR3 reads TGTGCCGCCAGCAAGGGCGCGGGAGGGTCCTACGAGCAGTACTTC. It is translated as CAASKGAGGSYEQYF.

This clonotype was seen at least ten times. The gene calls are TRBV7-8 and TRBJ2-3; 8 bases fit TRBD2. V lost 5 bases to trimming and J lost 2 bases; unmatched junction nucleotides: 6. Germline CDR1 is SGHVS and CDR2 is FQNEAQ. The CDR3 totals 15 residues. CDR3 sequence: CASSILAEITDTQYF. CDR3 in DNA: TGTGCCAGCAGCATACTAGCGGAAATCACAGATACGCAGTATTTT.

This clonotype occurred a few times. The chain links TRBV20-1 to TRBJ2-7, with 10 bases lining up with TRBD2. This CDR3 region has 16 residues. Germline trimming cut 5 bases from V and 4 bases from J; bases unmatched to any gene: 14. CDR1 and CDR2 (germline): DFQATT, SNEGSKA (reference sequence). CDR3 loop: CSASRGIAGGRYEQYF. CDR3 nucleotides: TGCAGTGCTTCCCGGGGGATAGCGGGAGGCCGTTACGAGCAGTACTTC.

In this sample, this clonotype turned up many times. The V and J genes are TRBV24-1 and TRBJ2-3, with 8 positions matching TRBD1. V lost 4 bases, J lost 3 bases, and 11 bases stayed unmatched. This CDR3 is built from 17 residues. Germline lookup yields CDR1 KGHDR and CDR2 SFDVKD. CDR3 coding DNA: TGTGCCACCAGTGAGCGGACAGGGTTAATGGGGACAGATACGCAGTATTTT. It yields the protein CATSERTGLMGTDTQYF.

This clonotype was observed a few times. The chain employs TRBV7-6 and TRBJ1-1; D is unclear. This CDR3 is 12 amino acids long. Germline-derived CDR1 and CDR2 are SGHVS and FNYEAQ. The germline V and J ends were trimmed by 6 bases and 3 bases, with 8 bases remaining between them. CDR3 residues: CASSQVDTEAFF. In DNA form, the CDR3 reads TGTGCCAGCAGTCAAGTAGACACTGAAGCTTTCTTT.

Note on this clonotype: The conserved phenylalanine or tryptophan is not found at the CDR3 terminus, so this likely reflects a read error. The gene calls are TRBV30 and TRBJ2-7, with 8 positions matching TRBD2. Germline V CDR1 and CDR2: GTSNPN, SVGIG (reference sequence). J gave up 6 bases and V 8 bases, and 6 bases lay outside the gene matches. The CDR3 consists of 11 residues. CDR3 residues: CAPERGCEQYD. CDR3 coding DNA: TGTGCCCCCGAGCGGGGGTGCGAGCAGTACGAC.